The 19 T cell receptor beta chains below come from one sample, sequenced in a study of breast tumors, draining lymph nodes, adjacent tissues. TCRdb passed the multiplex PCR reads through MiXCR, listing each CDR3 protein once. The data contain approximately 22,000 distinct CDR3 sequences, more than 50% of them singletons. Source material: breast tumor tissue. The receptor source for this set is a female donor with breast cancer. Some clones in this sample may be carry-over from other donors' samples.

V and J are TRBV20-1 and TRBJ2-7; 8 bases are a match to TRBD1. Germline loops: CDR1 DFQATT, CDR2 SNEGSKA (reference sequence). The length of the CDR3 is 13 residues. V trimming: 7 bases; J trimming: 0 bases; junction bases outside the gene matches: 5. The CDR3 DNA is TGCAGTGTGAGGACAGGGCTCTCCTACGAGCAGTACTTC. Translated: CSVRTGLSYEQYF.

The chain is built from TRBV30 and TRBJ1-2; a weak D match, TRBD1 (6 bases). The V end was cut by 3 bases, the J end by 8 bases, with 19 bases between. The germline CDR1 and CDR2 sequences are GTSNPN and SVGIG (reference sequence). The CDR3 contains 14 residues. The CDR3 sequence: CAWSVVGGAEGYTF. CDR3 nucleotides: TGTGCCTGGAGCGTGGTGGGGGGCGCGGAAGGCTACACCTTC.

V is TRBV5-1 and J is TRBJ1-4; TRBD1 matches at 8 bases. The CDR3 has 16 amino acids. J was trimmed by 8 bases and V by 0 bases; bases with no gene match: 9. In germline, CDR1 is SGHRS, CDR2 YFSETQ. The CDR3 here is CASSLGITGGLEKLFF. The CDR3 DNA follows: TGCGCCAGCAGCTTGGGTATTACAGGGGGTCTAGAAAAACTGTTTTTT.

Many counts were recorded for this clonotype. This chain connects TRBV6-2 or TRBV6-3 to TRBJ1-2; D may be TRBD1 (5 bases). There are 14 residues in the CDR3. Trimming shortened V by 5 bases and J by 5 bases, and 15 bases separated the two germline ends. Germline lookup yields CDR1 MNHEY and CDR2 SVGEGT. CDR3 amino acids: CASSPPTVGYGYTF. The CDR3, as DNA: TGTGCCAGCAGTCCCCCGACAGTCGGGTATGGCTACACCTTC.

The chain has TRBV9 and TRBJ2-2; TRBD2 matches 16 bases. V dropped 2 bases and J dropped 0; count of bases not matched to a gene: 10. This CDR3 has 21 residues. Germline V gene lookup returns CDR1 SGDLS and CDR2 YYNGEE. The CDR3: CASSVYPGLAGGRSNTGELFF. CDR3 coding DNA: TGTGCCAGCAGCGTTTATCCGGGACTAGCGGGAGGGAGGTCGAACACCGGGGAGCTGTTTTTT.

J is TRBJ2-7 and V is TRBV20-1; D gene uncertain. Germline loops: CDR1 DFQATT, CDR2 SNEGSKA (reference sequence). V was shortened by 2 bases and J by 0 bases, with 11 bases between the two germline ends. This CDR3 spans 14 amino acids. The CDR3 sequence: CSARLVGSSYEQYF. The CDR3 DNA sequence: TGCAGTGCTAGATTGGTGGGTTCCTCCTACGAGCAGTACTTC.

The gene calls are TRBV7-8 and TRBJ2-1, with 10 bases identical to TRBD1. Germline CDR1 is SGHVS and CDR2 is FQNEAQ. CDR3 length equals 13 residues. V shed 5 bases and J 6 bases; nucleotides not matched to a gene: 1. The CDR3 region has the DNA TGTGCCAGCAGCCGGGACAGGGGCAATGAGCAGTTCTTC. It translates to CASSRDRGNEQFF.

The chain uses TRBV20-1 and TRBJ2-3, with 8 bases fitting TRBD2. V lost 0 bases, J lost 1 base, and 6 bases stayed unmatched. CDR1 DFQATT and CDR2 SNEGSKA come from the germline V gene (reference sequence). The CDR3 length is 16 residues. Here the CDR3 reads CSARDRIGGGTDTQYF. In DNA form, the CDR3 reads TGCAGTGCTAGAGATCGGATCGGGGGGGGCACAGATACGCAGTATTTT.

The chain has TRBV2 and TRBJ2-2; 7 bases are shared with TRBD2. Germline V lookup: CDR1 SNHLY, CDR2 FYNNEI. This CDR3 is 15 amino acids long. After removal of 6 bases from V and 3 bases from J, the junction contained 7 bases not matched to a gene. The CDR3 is CASRGRGDYTGELFF. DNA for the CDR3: TGTGCCAGCAGGGGACGGGGGGACTACACCGGGGAGCTGTTTTTT. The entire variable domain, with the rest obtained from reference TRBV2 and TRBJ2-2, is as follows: EPEVTQTPSHQVTQMGQEVILRCVPISNHLYFYWYRQILGQKVEFLVSFYNNEISEKSEIFDDQFSVERPDGSNFTLKIRSTKLEDSAMYFCASRGRGDYTGELFFGEGSRLTVL.

The CDR3 bases are TGTGCCAGCAGCCTAGCCGGGACAGGGAGCTATGGCTACACCTTC. The encoded protein is CASSLAGTGSYGYTF. J is TRBJ1-2 and V is TRBV2; TRBD1 aligns across 9 bases. This CDR3 is 15 amino acids long. The J segment lost 4 bases and the V segment lost 6 bases, leaving 9 bases of the junction unmatched. The germline CDR1 and CDR2 sequences are SNHLY and FYNNEI.

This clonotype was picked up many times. The CDR3 nucleotides read TGTGCCAGCAGCCCACCCGGGACAGGGGAAAACACTGAAGCTTTCTTT. Its protein is CASSPPGTGENTEAFF. The rearrangement links TRBV7-6 to TRBJ1-1; 10 positions match TRBD1. This CDR3 contains 16 residues. Germline V gene data show CDR1 as SGHVS and CDR2 as FNYEAQ. J was trimmed by 2 bases and V by 5 bases; bases with no gene match: 8. Variable domain in full (rest from reference TRBV7-6 and TRBJ1-1): GAGVSQSPRYKVTKRGQDVALRCDPISGHVSLYWYRQALGQGPEFLTYFNYEAQQDKSGLPNDRFSAERPEGSISTLTIQRTEQRDSAMYRCASSPPGTGENTEAFFGQGTRLTVV.

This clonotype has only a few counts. The CDR3 DNA is TGCAGTGCTAGGATTGCAGCGGACTACGAGCAGTACTTC. Protein sequence: CSARIAADYEQYF. The rearrangement uses TRBV20-1 and TRBJ2-7; D perhaps matches TRBD2 (5 bases). Germline V gene lookup returns CDR1 DFQATT and CDR2 SNEGSKA (reference sequence). V was cut by 3 bases and J by 3 bases, with 12 bases left in between. The CDR3 has 13 residues.

CDR3 in DNA: TGCAGTGCTCCCGGGACACCAGGAACCTCTAATTCACCCCTCCACTTT. Amino acids: CSAPGTPGTSNSPLHF. This chain connects TRBV20-1 to TRBJ1-6; TRBD1 is a possible D gene (6 bases). The ends were cut back, 5 bases at V and 6 bases at J, with 20 bases in the middle. This CDR3 has 16 amino acids. Germline V lookup: CDR1 DFQATT, CDR2 SNEGSKA (reference sequence).

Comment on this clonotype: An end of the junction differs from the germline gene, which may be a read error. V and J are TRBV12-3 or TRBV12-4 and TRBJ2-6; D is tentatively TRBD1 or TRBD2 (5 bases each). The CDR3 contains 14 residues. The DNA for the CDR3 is TGTGCCAGCAGTAAGGGGCCCGGGGCCAACGCCCTGACTTTC. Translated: CASSKGPGANALTF.

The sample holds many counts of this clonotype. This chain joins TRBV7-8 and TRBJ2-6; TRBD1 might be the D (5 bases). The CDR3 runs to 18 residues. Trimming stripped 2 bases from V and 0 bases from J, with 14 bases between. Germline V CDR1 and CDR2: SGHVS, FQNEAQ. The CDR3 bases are TGTGCCAGCAGCTTAAAGACAGCGCTCAGCTCTGGGGCCAACGTCCTGACTTTC. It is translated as CASSLKTALSSGANVLTF.

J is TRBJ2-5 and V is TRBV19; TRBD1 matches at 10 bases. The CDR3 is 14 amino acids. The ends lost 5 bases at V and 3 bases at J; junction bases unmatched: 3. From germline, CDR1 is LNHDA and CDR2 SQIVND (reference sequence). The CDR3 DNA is TGTGCCAGTAGTCCCGGACAGGGGGAAGAGACCCAGTACTTC. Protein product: CASSPGQGEETQYF.

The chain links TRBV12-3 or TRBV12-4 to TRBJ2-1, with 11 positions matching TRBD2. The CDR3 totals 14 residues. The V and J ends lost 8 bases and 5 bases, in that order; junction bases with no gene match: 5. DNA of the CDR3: TGTGCCAGCGGGGGACTAGCGGAAAACAATGAGCAGTTCTTC. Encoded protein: CASGGLAENNEQFF.

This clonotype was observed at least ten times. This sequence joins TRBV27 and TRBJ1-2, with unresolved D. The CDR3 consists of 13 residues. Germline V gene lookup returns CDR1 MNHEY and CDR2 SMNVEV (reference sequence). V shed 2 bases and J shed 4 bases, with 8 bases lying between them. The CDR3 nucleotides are TGTGCCAGCAGTTTAAGCAGCTCCTATGGCTACACCTTC. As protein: CASSLSSSYGYTF.

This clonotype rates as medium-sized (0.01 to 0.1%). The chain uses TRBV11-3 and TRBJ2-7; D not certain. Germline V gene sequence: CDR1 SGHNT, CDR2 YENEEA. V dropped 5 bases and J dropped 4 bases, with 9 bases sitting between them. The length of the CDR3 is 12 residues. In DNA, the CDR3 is TGTGCCAGCAGCAAGGTCCAGTACGAGCAGTACTTC. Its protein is CASSKVQYEQYF.